This T cell receptor (beta chain) was sequenced in a study of cytotoxic CD8 clonotypes in ibrutinib-treated CLL. The overall study: Median treatment time before response sampling was 12 months, range 6 to 36. Overall study findings and caveats: Upon ibrutinib response clonality rose, and upon progression it fell back toward baseline.

CDR1 and CDR2 from the germline V gene are LGHNT and FRNRAP. This CDR3 comprises 15 residues. The V end lost 6 bases, the J end lost 2 bases, and 16 bases lay between the germline ends. The table came from immunoSEQ multiplex PCR; TCRdb's copy has only in-frame clones and leaves some out. Among some 200,000 clones, roughly 73% were seen once, and the ten largest hold more than 9.5%. With regard to this clone: What it binds is not known.

The specimen was PBMCs, collected after 12 months of ibrutinib treatment. The origin of this receptor is a human donor with chronic lymphocytic leukemia. This chain joins TRBV12-5 and TRBJ1-2; D is undetermined. This chain's CDR3 is CASGGMNSSNYGYTF. The CDR3 nucleotides are TGTGCTAGTGGCGGAATGAACAGTTCCAACTATGGCTACACCTTC.